Each of the 20 T cell receptor beta chains below was sequenced from the same sample in a study of long-term antiretroviral therapy in people with HIV. Survey level was the resolution at which the v3.0 immunoSEQ assay ran. The protocol was immunoSEQ multiplex PCR, while the TCRdb copy is restricted to in-frame clones and leaves out a portion. The repertoire consists of around 33,000 clones, with around 82% occurring once and the leading ten covering over 6.5%. The input for sequencing was unsorted PBMCs, taken 0.4 years before starting antiretroviral therapy. These receptors all come from a man younger than 35 with HIV.

This chain connects TRBV6-6 to TRBJ2-5, with TRBD2 matching 7 bases. The J segment lost 5 bases and the V segment lost 6 bases, leaving 12 bases of the junction unmatched. Germline V gene lookup returns CDR1 MNHNY and CDR2 SVGAGI (reference sequence). The CDR3 is 15 residues long. CDR3 DNA sequence: TGTGCCAGCAGCCCTTCGGGGGGAGCCGGGGAGACCCAGTACTTC. This gives the protein CASSPSGGAGETQYF.

The chain has TRBV12-5 and TRBJ1-4, with a weak D call TRBD1 (6 bases). CDR3 size: 14 residues. Deletions cut 3 bases from V and 8 bases from J, with 13 bases between. Per germline, CDR1 LGHNT and CDR2 FRNRAP. The CDR3: CASGLGQGREKLFF. The CDR3 DNA reads TGTGCTAGTGGTTTAGGTCAGGGGAGGGAAAAACTGTTTTTT.

J is TRBJ2-1 and V is TRBV6-4, with 11 bases lining up with TRBD2. Germline assignment: CDR1 MRHNA and CDR2 SNTAGT. CDR3 size: 15 residues. V was pared by 2 bases and J by 8 bases, with 5 bases of the junction left unmatched. CDR3 sequence reads: CASSDETSGEDEQFF. Written as DNA, the CDR3 is TGTGCCAGCAGTGACGAGACTAGCGGGGAAGATGAGCAGTTCTTC.

The chain employs TRBV5-1 and TRBJ1-1; 8 bases agree with TRBD1. The length of the CDR3 is 14 residues. The trim removed 2 bases at V and 1 base at J, leaving 1 base unmatched. Germline V gives CDR1 SGHRS, CDR2 YFSETQ. The CDR3 loop is CASSFDRGNTEAFF. Written as DNA, the CDR3 is TGCGCCAGCAGCTTTGACAGGGGGAACACTGAAGCTTTCTTT. Combining the CDR3 with reference TRBV5-1 and TRBJ1-1 gives the whole variable domain KAGVTQTPRYLIKTRGQQVTLSCSPISGHRSVSWYQQTPGQGLQFLFEYFSETQRNKGNFPGRFSGRQFSNSRSEMNVSTLELGDSALYLCASSFDRGNTEAFFGQGTRLTVV.

This clone appeared once. V is TRBV23-1 and J is TRBJ2-7; D gene unclear. TRBV23-1 is an ORF, and what it does is uncertain. The CDR3 runs to 17 residues. V was shortened by 6 bases and J by 0 bases, with 21 bases between the two germline ends. This chain's CDR3 is CASSHDPLQRSSYEQYF. The CDR3 DNA is TGCGCCAGCAGCCATGACCCTCTACAGAGAAGCTCCTACGAGCAGTACTTC.

The CDR3, as DNA: TGTGCCAGCAGCTTAAACAGGGGATCTAACTATGGCTACACCTTC. Its protein is CASSLNRGSNYGYTF. The gene calls are TRBV7-9 and TRBJ1-2; 7 bases match TRBD1. The CDR3 has 15 amino acids. The germline V gene encodes CDR1 SEHNR and CDR2 FQNEAQ (reference sequence). V lost 2 bases, J lost 0 bases, and 3 bases stayed unmatched.

This clone occurred a few times. The chain employs TRBV6-5 and TRBJ2-7; 7 bases map to TRBD1. The germline gives CDR1 MNHEY, CDR2 SVGAGI. This CDR3 has 11 residues. Germline trimming cut 8 bases from V and 6 bases from J; bases unmatched to any gene: 4. The CDR3 spells CASGTASEQYF. CDR3 nucleotides: TGTGCCAGCGGGACAGCCTCCGAGCAGTACTTC.

V is TRBV6-5 and J is TRBJ1-5; D uncertain. CDR3 length: 14 residues. Trimming took 0 bases from V and 6 from J, leaving 9 bases between them. Germline loops: CDR1 MNHEY, CDR2 SVGAGI. Here the CDR3 reads CASSYSTVGQPQHF. The CDR3 coding sequence is TGTGCCAGCAGTTACTCGACCGTTGGTCAGCCCCAGCATTTT.

The chain has TRBV28 and TRBJ1-2, with D perhaps TRBD1 (5 bases). Trimming removed 11 bases from V and 3 bases from J, with 13 bases in between. The CDR3 is made up of 12 amino acids. Germline values: CDR1 MDHEN, CDR2 SYDVKM. The CDR3 DNA follows: TGTGCCTTGGGGGGAGGCTACTATGGCTACACCTTC. Translated, it gives CALGGGYYGYTF.

The rearrangement links TRBV7-3 to TRBJ1-2; weak D call: TRBD1 (5 bases). Trimming pared 6 bases from V and 7 bases from J, leaving 21 bases between. This CDR3 has 15 amino acids. Per germline, CDR1 SGHTA and CDR2 FQGTGA. The CDR3 region is CASSRVSGEESGYTF. The CDR3 DNA is TGTGCCAGCAGTCGGGTTTCGGGGGAAGAGAGTGGCTACACCTTC.

This rearrangement joins TRBV11-2 to TRBJ2-1, with 7 positions matching TRBD2. CDR3 length equals 15 residues. The V segment lost 5 bases and the J segment 9 bases; nucleotides outside the gene matches: 13. The germline V gene has CDR1 SGHAT and CDR2 FQNNGV. The chain's CDR3 is CASSGLAVYITEQFF. CDR3 in DNA: TGTGCCAGCAGCGGCCTAGCGGTCTACATTACTGAGCAGTTCTTC.

This chain joins TRBV29-1 and TRBJ2-3, with D perhaps being TRBD1 or TRBD2 (5 bases each). From germline, CDR1 is SQVTM and CDR2 ANQGSEA. The CDR3 is 16 residues long. Between the trimmed V and J ends, which lost 4 bases and 4 bases, there was a span of 21 bases. The CDR3 is CSVGTSRAHVADTQYF. The CDR3 region has the DNA TGCAGCGTTGGGACTTCCAGGGCCCATGTGGCAGATACGCAGTATTTT.

The chain couples TRBV27 to TRBJ2-7; D gene unclear. V lost 5 bases to trimming and J lost 2 bases, with 10 bases between them. The CDR3 covers 13 residues. Germline assignment: CDR1 MNHEY and CDR2 SMNVEV (reference sequence). DNA for the CDR3: TGTGCCAGCAGTCCGGACCGAACCTACGAGCAGTACTTC. This translates into CASSPDRTYEQYF.

A remark on this clone: Other DNA sequences in the sample encode the same CDR3. The chain is built from TRBV4-1 and TRBJ2-7, with D hard to call. The V end lost 1 base, the J end lost 0 bases, and 4 bases lay between the germline ends. The CDR3 loop spans 13 amino acids. CDR1 is MGHRA and CDR2 is YSYEKL in the germline V gene. CDR3 loop: CASSQVGSYEQYF. Written as DNA, the CDR3 is TGCGCCAGCAGCCAAGTTGGCTCCTACGAGCAGTACTTC.

This chain joins TRBV4-2 and TRBJ2-3; D is ambiguous. Looked up from germline, CDR1 is LGHNA and CDR2 is YNFKEQ. Trimming took 0 bases from V and 0 from J, leaving 16 bases between them. The CDR3 extends over 18 amino acids. CDR3 nucleotides: TGTGCCAGCAGCCAAGATCTCCAGTCAGAATCAAGCACAGATACGCAGTATTTT. This gives the protein CASSQDLQSESSTDTQYF.

This clone was picked up one time. CDR3 in amino acids: CASSAGRGYEQYF. The CDR3 coding sequence is TGTGCCAGTAGTGCAGGCCGGGGCTACGAGCAGTACTTC. This chain connects TRBV19 to TRBJ2-5; maybe TRBD2 (5 bases). Matching the DNA end better, TRBJ2-7 makes the J call doubtful. The germline V gene has CDR1 LNHDA and CDR2 SQIVND (reference sequence). The CDR3 runs 13 residues.

Here the CDR3 reads CASSLLGLTGGIDEQYF. CDR3 in DNA: TGTGCCAGCAGTTTATTGGGGCTGACAGGGGGCATCGACGAGCAGTACTTC. The chain links TRBV28 to TRBJ2-7; 10 positions match TRBD1. The junction had 11 bases not matched to a gene; V was cut back by 1 base and J by 5 bases. Looked up from germline, CDR1 is MDHEN and CDR2 is SYDVKM. CDR3 length: 17 amino acids.

The chain uses TRBV6-5 and TRBJ2-1; no clear D gene. This CDR3 spans 12 amino acids. CDR1 is MNHEY and CDR2 is SVGAGI in the germline V gene. Deletions cut 4 bases from V and 6 bases from J, with 7 bases between. CDR3 protein: CASSLTFNEQFF. Here the CDR3 DNA reads TGTGCCAGCAGTTTAACCTTCAATGAGCAGTTCTTC.

The chain combines TRBV6-6 with TRBJ1-2, with D tentatively TRBD1 (5 bases). Trimming cost V 5 bases and J 7 bases, with 20 bases left between them. The length of the CDR3 is 15 residues. Per germline, CDR1 MNHNY and CDR2 SVGAGI (reference sequence). The CDR3 DNA follows: TGTGCCAGCAGTCTACTCCCTGACAGTAGGGCTGGCTACACCTTC. Residues: CASSLLPDSRAGYTF.

The CDR3 loop is CASSGLAGGFEQFF. CDR3 DNA: TGTGCCAGCAGTGGACTAGCGGGAGGGTTTGAGCAGTTCTTC. The rearrangement joins TRBV2 to TRBJ2-1; 14 bases are a match to TRBD2. Germline V gene sequence: CDR1 SNHLY, CDR2 FYNNEI. The CDR3 runs to 14 residues. V shed 4 bases, J shed 9 bases, and the junction held 2 bases outside the gene matches.